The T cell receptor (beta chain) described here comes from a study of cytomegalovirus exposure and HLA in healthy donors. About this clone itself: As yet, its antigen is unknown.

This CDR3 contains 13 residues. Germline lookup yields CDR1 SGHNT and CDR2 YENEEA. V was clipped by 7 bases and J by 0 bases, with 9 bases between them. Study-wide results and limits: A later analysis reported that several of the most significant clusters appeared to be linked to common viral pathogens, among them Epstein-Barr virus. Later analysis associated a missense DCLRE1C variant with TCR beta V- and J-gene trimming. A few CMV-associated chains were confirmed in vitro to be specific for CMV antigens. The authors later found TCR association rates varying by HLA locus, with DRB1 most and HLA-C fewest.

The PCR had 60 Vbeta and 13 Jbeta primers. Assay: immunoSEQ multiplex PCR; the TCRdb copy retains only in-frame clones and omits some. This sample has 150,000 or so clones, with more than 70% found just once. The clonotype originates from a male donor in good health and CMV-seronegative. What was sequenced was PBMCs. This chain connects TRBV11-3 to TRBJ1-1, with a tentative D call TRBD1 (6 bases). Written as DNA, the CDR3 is TGTGCCAGCACGGGGGGGCTGAACACTGAAGCTTTCTTT. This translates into CASTGGLNTEAFF.